The rows below give T cell receptor beta chains drawn from one sample of a study of T cells in localized non-small cell lung cancer. Sequencing was performed with immunoSEQ multiplex PCR; in TCRdb, only in-frame clones are kept and a portion is missing. The sample lists 30,000 to 35,000 clones, around 92% occurring once. Sequenced here: peripheral blood, sampled before any cancer treatment. The receptors here all came from a female donor of 60 years or more with stage I lung adenocarcinoma. CDR3s include the opening cysteine and the closing phenylalanine or tryptophan. Each record gives: D gene, V gene, clone size, J gene, CDR3 DNA, CDR3 protein. A D gene is named only where the DNA matches it firmly. Size values are once, few and many counts, or a class for expanded clones, and some rows have none.

>TRBD1|TRBV30|.|TRBJ1-5
TGTGCCTGGAGTTCGGGACAGGGGCGACTGGTGTCGAGCAATCAGCCCCAGCATTTT
CAWSSGQGRLVSSNQPQHF
>.|TRBV30|.|TRBJ2-2
TGTGCCTGGAGGTCCTGGGAGCTGTTTTTT
CAWRSWELFF
>TRBD2|TRBV25-1|.|TRBJ2-3
TGTGCCAGCACCCGAGCGGGGGGGCTTTATACGCAGTATTTT
CASTRAGGLYTQYF
>TRBD2|TRBV5-1|.|TRBJ2-5
TGCGCCAGCAGCTTGGGGAGGTCTAGCGGGGTAGTGGAGACCCAGTACTTC
CASSLGRSSGVVETQYF
>.|TRBV9|.|TRBJ2-5
TGTGCCAGCAGCGTATGGGAAACGCAAGAGACCCAGTACTTC
CASSVWETQETQYF
>.|TRBV5-5|.|TRBJ2-3
TGTGCCAGCAGCTTGAGCCGTCCGCAGTATTTT
CASSLSRPQYF
>.|TRBV19|.|TRBJ2-2
TGTGCCAGTAGAAGGCCGCCGAACGCGAACACCGGGGAGCTGTTTTTT
CASRRPPNANTGELFF
>TRBD2|TRBV2|once|TRBJ2-1
TGTGCCAGCAGTGACAGCGGGGGGGCCTACAATGAGCAGTTCTTC
CASSDSGGAYNEQFF
>.|TRBV6-5|.|TRBJ2-7
TGTGCCAGCTCCCCGGGGCCCAGCTCCTACGAGCAGTACTTC
CASSPGPSSYEQYF
>.|TRBV19|.|TRBJ1-1
TGTGCCAGTAGTGTTTCGATCGAGACTGAAGCTTTCTTT
CASSVSIETEAFF
>.|TRBV6-1|.|TRBJ2-3
TGTGCCAGCAGCCGGGACAAAATCACAGATACGCAGTATTTT
CASSRDKITDTQYF
>.|TRBV28|.|TRBJ2-5
TGTGCCAGCAGTCTAGAACTTATGACGACCCAGTACTTC
CASSLELMTTQYF
>.|TRBV7-2|.|TRBJ1-2
TGTGCCAGCAGCTCTACTTATGGCTACACCTTC
CASSSTYGYTF
>.|TRBV6-1|.|TRBJ1-2
TGTGCCAGCAGTGTGCTCAGGGCCGCCTCCTACACCTTC
CASSVLRAASYTF
>.|TRBV5-6|.|TRBJ2-6
TGTGCCAGCAGCTTGACAACCACTGGGGCCAACGTCCTGACTTTC
CASSLTTTGANVLTF
>TRBD2|TRBV5-1|.|TRBJ2-7
TGCGCCAGCAGCCGTGGCGGGGGATCCTACGAGCAGTACTTC
CASSRGGGSYEQYF
>.|TRBV30|.|TRBJ1-2
TGTGCCTGGAGCGGGGGGGCGCCGGGTGGCTACACCTTC
CAWSGGAPGGYTF
>.|TRBV6-5|.|TRBJ2-7
TGTGCCAGCAACGCAAAGGGACCGGGACCGAAGTACTTC
CASNAKGPGPKYF
>.|TRBV28|few|TRBJ2-2
TGTGCCAGCACTCCCGGGGGGCAGGGGAGATCCGGGGAGCTGTTTTTT
CASTPGGQGRSGELFF
>.|TRBV6-6|.|TRBJ1-5
TGTGCCAGCAGTTACTCCGGCAGAAATCAGCCCCAGCATTTT
CASSYSGRNQPQHF
>.|TRBV5-1|.|TRBJ2-2
TGCGCCAGCAGCTTCCGAATCGGTCTGAACACCGGGGAGCTGTTTTTT
CASSFRIGLNTGELFF
>.|TRBV7-2|.|TRBJ1-6
TGTGCCAGCAGCCCCCCCGAAACGGGCCTTAGCTCCTATAATTCACCCCTCCACTTT
CASSPPETGLSSYNSPLHF
>.|TRBV2|.|TRBJ2-3
TGTGCCAGCTTGGTCTGGCCAGATACGCAGTATTTT
CASLVWPDTQYF
>.|TRBV6-1|.|TRBJ1-4
TGTGCCAGCAGTGAAGCCCCTCGGAATGAAAAACTGTTTTTT
CASSEAPRNEKLFF
>TRBD1|TRBV5-1|.|TRBJ1-1
TGCGCCAGCAGCTTGCTCCCCCCGGGACAGGGGGCTATGAACACTGAAGCTTTCTTT
CASSLLPPGQGAMNTEAFF
>TRBD1|TRBV28|.|TRBJ2-7
TGTGCCAGCCGGGGGGACAGGGGTTTTGCTACCCTGAATTACGAGCAGTACTTC
CASRGDRGFATLNYEQYF
>.|TRBV2|.|TRBJ2-5
TGTGCCAGCAGTGAGGGGATAGGGGTGGCAACCCAGTACTTC
CASSEGIGVATQYF
>.|TRBV6-5|.|TRBJ2-7
TGTGCCAGCAAAGGAGTTTTCGAGCAGTACTTC
CASKGVFEQYF
>.|TRBV10-3|.|TRBJ1-2
TGTGCCATCAGTGAGTCGATGCAGAGCTACACCTTC
CAISESMQSYTF
>TRBD2|TRBV10-1|.|TRBJ2-1
TGCGCCAGCGCCGAGGGACTAGCGGGGGGGCTCAATGAGCAGTTCTTC
CASAEGLAGGLNEQFF
>TRBD2|TRBV28|.|TRBJ2-7
TGTGCCAGCAGCATTCCTAGCGGGGGGGCCTACGAGCAGTACTTC
CASSIPSGGAYEQYF
>.|TRBV30|.|TRBJ1-1
TGTGCCTGGAGCGAACAGGGGAACACTGAAGCTTTCTTT
CAWSEQGNTEAFF
>.|TRBV18|.|TRBJ1-1
TGTGCCAGCTCACCATCGCCCAGTACCGTTCTAAACACTGAAGCTTTCTTT
CASSPSPSTVLNTEAFF
>.|TRBV5-1|.|TRBJ2-5
TGCGCCAGCAGCGCGACTGGGAGAGAGACCCAGTACTTC
CASSATGRETQYF
>.|TRBV29-1|.|TRBJ2-5
TGCAGCGTTGAGCTAGTTGAGACCCAGTACTTC
CSVELVETQYF
>.|TRBV2|.|TRBJ2-1
TGTGCCAGCATCACGGCGAGGACGCCGGGAAATGAGCAGTTCTTC
CASITARTPGNEQFF
>TRBD1|TRBV27|.|TRBJ1-2
TGTGCCAGCAGTTTATTTCGGACAGGGGTTGGCTACACCTTC
CASSLFRTGVGYTF
>.|TRBV18|.|TRBJ2-6
TGTGCCAGCTCACCAGCCAACGTCCTGACTTTC
CASSPANVLTF
>.|TRBV30|.|TRBJ2-7
TGTGCCTGGAGTGGACTAACCTACGAGCAGTACTTC
CAWSGLTYEQYF
>.|TRBV5-1|.|TRBJ2-5
TGCGCCAGCAGCCCTACAGGGATGGAAGAGACCCAGTACTTC
CASSPTGMEETQYF
>.|TRBV6-5|.|TRBJ1-1
TGTGCCAGCCGACTTTCCACCCTGAACACTGAAGCTTTCTTT
CASRLSTLNTEAFF
>TRBD1|TRBV7-2|few|TRBJ1-2
TGTGCCAGCAGCTTTGGGGGGACAGCTGTAGGGTGCACCTTC
CASSFGGTAVGCTF
>.|TRBV28|.|TRBJ1-3
TGTGCCAGCATACCCTCCGAGCCGACGGCCGGAAACACCATATATTTT
CASIPSEPTAGNTIYF
>.|TRBV5-1|.|TRBJ2-3
TGCGCCAGCAGCAACCGGGACTTCACAGATACGCAGTATTTT
CASSNRDFTDTQYF
>.|TRBV7-6|.|TRBJ2-3
TGTGCCAGCAGTACGAGTAGCGGATTCACAGATACGCAGTATTTT
CASSTSSGFTDTQYF
>.|TRBV5-1|.|TRBJ2-3
TGCGCCAGCAGCTTTGGAGGGAGCACAGATACGCAGTATTTT
CASSFGGSTDTQYF
>.|TRBV29-1|.|TRBJ1-1
TGCAGCGTTGCAGGGACAATGGGCACTGAAGCTTTCTTT
CSVAGTMGTEAFF
>TRBD1|TRBV6-1|.|TRBJ1-2
TGTGCCAGCAGTGCTCGCGAAGTGGGACAGGGCCGGAACTATGGCTACACCTTC
CASSAREVGQGRNYGYTF
>.|TRBV5-1|.|TRBJ1-1
TGCGCCAGCAGTTCTTCCGGGGGGAACACTGAAGCTTTCTTT
CASSSSGGNTEAFF